This T cell receptor beta chain was captured by sequencing in a study of OX40 agonist ivuxolimab in advanced cancers. Profiled with immunoSEQ multiplex PCR; TCRdb holds only in-frame clones, not every one. The sample holds 20,000 or so clones, 90% seen once. The CDR3 extends over 14 amino acids. J gave up 4 bases and V 6 bases, and 8 bases lay outside the gene matches. Germline V lookup: CDR1 MDHEN, CDR2 SYDVKM. The sample consisted of CD4+ or CD8+ T cells sorted from blood, taken in a trial of the OX40 agonist ivuxolimab. This clonotype was obtained from an adult with an advanced solid tumor such as melanoma, head and neck, liver or kidney cancer. The chain couples TRBV28 to TRBJ1-1; TRBD1 matches 7 bases. Here the CDR3 reads CASRPTGDFTEAFF. The CDR3 DNA sequence: TGTGCCAGCAGACCCACAGGGGACTTCACTGAAGCTTTCTTT.